This passage covers 31 T cell receptor beta chains from one sample sequenced in a study of blood T cell repertoires in COVID-19 (dated by TCRdb to about 2020). The library was produced with the immunoSEQ multiplex PCR assay. TCRdb obtained this table from immuneACCESS and retained in-frame rearrangements with V and J assigned. These tables miss some clones; where compared with another copy, unresolved V genes account for less than half of the shortfall, and the remainder is unexplained. The sample table contains a few hundred thousand clones; only one count was recorded for around 91% of them. Together, the top ten hold approximately 3.8% of the sample. Sequenced material: PBMCs or T cells enriched from blood (not recorded which). All receptors derive from a woman between 18 and 29 years old in a cohort exposed to, infected with or recovered from COVID-19 (not recorded which).

The chain carries TRBV5-8 and TRBJ2-3, with D perhaps TRBD2 (6 bases). Germline CDR1 and CDR2: SGHTS and YDEGEE. The CDR3 extends over 16 amino acids. The ends were cut back, 3 bases at V and 1 base at J, with 15 bases in the middle. The CDR3, as DNA: TGTGCCAGCAGCTACCGGGACTCCAGGGGCACAGATACGCAGTATTTT. As protein: CASSYRDSRGTDTQYF.

This chain links TRBV7-6 with TRBJ1-6; D is ambiguous. The CDR3 has 14 residues. CDR1 and CDR2 from the germline V gene are SGHVS and FNYEAQ. Between the trimmed V and J ends, which lost 1 base and 7 bases, there was a span of 8 bases. The CDR3: CASSLESVNSPLHF. In DNA, the CDR3 is TGTGCCAGCAGCTTAGAGTCGGTGAATTCACCCCTCCACTTT.

The V call is TRBV2, the J call TRBJ2-7, with D maybe TRBD2 (5 bases). Germline CDR1 and CDR2: SNHLY and FYNNEI. Trimming stripped 2 bases from V and 0 bases from J, with 11 bases between. The CDR3 is 15 amino acids. This chain's CDR3 is CASSELSGSSYEQYF. In DNA form, the CDR3 reads TGTGCCAGCAGTGAATTAAGCGGAAGCTCCTACGAGCAGTACTTC.

The chain combines TRBV28 with TRBJ2-3, with 11 bases aligning to TRBD2. Trimming at V came to 5 bases and at J to 9 bases, leaving 7 bases not matched to a gene. Germline V CDR1 and CDR2: MDHEN, SYDVKM. The CDR3 is 14 amino acids. CDR3 loop: CASSLAGGRATQYF. Written as DNA, the CDR3 is TGTGCCAGCAGTCTAGCGGGGGGCCGGGCGACGCAGTATTTT.

The chain couples TRBV5-1 to TRBJ2-7; 8 nucleotides agree with TRBD2. This CDR3 contains 17 residues. J gave up 2 bases and V 4 bases, and 14 bases lay outside the gene matches. The germline V gene has CDR1 SGHRS and CDR2 YFSETQ. The CDR3 region is CASSPKRTSGITYEQYF. The CDR3 DNA follows: TGCGCCAGCAGCCCTAAACGCACTAGCGGAATCACCTACGAGCAGTACTTC.

About this clone: One end of the junction varies from germline; a read error may be responsible. The rearrangement links TRBV10-3 to TRBJ1-5; the match to TRBD1 covers 7 bases. This CDR3 contains 17 residues. Looked up from germline, CDR1 is ENHRY and CDR2 is SYGVKD. In nucleotides, the CDR3 is TGTGCCATCAGTGAGTCTCCGGGACAGAGTAGCGATCAGCCCCAGCATTTT. Amino acids: CAISESPGQSSDQPQHF.

The chain carries TRBV27 and TRBJ1-4; unclear D gene. The V end lost 5 bases, the J end lost 7 bases, and 14 bases lay between the germline ends. This CDR3 region has 14 residues. Germline V CDR1 and CDR2: MNHEY, SMNVEV (reference sequence). The CDR3 is CASSTRGGSEKLFF. The DNA for the CDR3 is TGTGCCAGCAGTACTCGGGGTGGAAGTGAAAAACTGTTTTTT.

This rearrangement joins TRBV24-1 to TRBJ2-1; D remains ambiguous. The CDR3 has 11 residues. CDR1 is KGHDR and CDR2 is SFDVKD in the germline V gene. Between the trimmed V and J ends, which lost 3 bases and 9 bases, there was a span of 5 bases. The CDR3 region is CATSDLGEQFF. In DNA, the CDR3 is TGTGCCACCAGTGATCTAGGTGAGCAGTTCTTC.

The chain has TRBV6-1 and TRBJ1-1; D is possibly TRBD1 (6 bases). Germline loops: CDR1 MNHNS, CDR2 SASEGT. The CDR3 is 14 amino acids. V was pared by 3 bases and J by 14 bases, with 22 bases between. CDR3 coding DNA: TGTGCCAGCAGTGATGTTGGGACAAGGGCCTTTCGGTTCTTT. Protein product: CASSDVGTRAFRFF.

This sequence joins TRBV10-3 and TRBJ1-1; 8 bases fit TRBD1. CDR1 is ENHRY, CDR2 SYGVKD, per germline. This CDR3 comprises 15 residues. The V gene end was trimmed by 0 bases and the J gene end by 1 base; junction bases not matched to a gene: 1. CDR3 protein: CAISESTGGNTEAFF. The CDR3 DNA reads as TGTGCCATCAGTGAGTCTACAGGGGGGAACACTGAAGCTTTCTTT.

The V and J genes are TRBV6-5 and TRBJ1-5; 9 positions agree with TRBD1. J was trimmed by 3 bases and V by 6 bases; bases with no gene match: 6. CDR1 is MNHEY and CDR2 is SVGAGI in the germline V gene. The CDR3 loop spans 15 amino acids. This CDR3 reads CASRTGGANNQPQHF. The DNA of the CDR3 is TGTGCCAGCAGAACAGGGGGCGCGAACAATCAGCCCCAGCATTTT.

The J gene is TRBJ1-5, the V gene TRBV7-9; 7 nucleotides line up with TRBD1. The CDR3 is 18 residues long. The trim removed 1 base at V and 2 bases at J, leaving 11 bases unmatched. The germline V gene encodes CDR1 SEHNR and CDR2 FQNEAQ (reference sequence). The CDR3 here is CASSLVRQGRWGNQPQHF. The CDR3 DNA is TGTGCCAGCAGCTTAGTAAGACAGGGCAGGTGGGGCAATCAGCCCCAGCATTTT.

The gene calls are TRBV7-9 and TRBJ2-1; no definite D call. Trimming pared 2 bases from V and 7 bases from J, leaving 9 bases between. This CDR3 is 13 amino acids long. Germline assignment: CDR1 SEHNR and CDR2 FQNEAQ (reference sequence). CDR3 sequence: CASSLRTRNEQFF. Here the CDR3 DNA reads TGTGCCAGCAGCTTAAGAACTCGAAATGAGCAGTTCTTC.

With respect to this clone: One junction end does not reproduce the germline sequence, and a read error may be involved. The rearrangement links TRBV2 to TRBJ1-6, with D maybe TRBD1 (6 bases). The CDR3 runs 18 residues. The V gene's germline CDR1 is SNHLY and CDR2 FYNNEI. The CDR3 DNA sequence: TGTGCCAGCAGTGAAGCACGAGGGGGAAGCTCCTATAATTCACCCATCCACTTT. Amino acid sequence: CASSEARGGSSYNSPIHF. Full variable domain (rest looked up from reference TRBV2 and TRBJ1-6): EPEVTQTPSHQVTQMGQEVILRCVPISNHLYFYWYRQILGQKVEFLVSFYNNEISEKSEIFDDQFSVERPDGSNFTLKIRSTKLEDSAMYFCASSEARGGSSYNSPIHFGNGTRLTVT.

The gene calls are TRBV5-5 and TRBJ1-1, with D unclear. The CDR3 covers 12 residues. The V and J ends lost 2 bases and 7 bases respectively, with 9 bases between them. Germline V gene data show CDR1 as SGHKS and CDR2 as YYEKEE (reference sequence). In DNA form, the CDR3 reads TGTGCCAGCAGCTTTGAAGAGTTTGAAGCTTTCTTT. Translated, it gives CASSFEEFEAFF.

The V and J genes are TRBV2 and TRBJ1-3; D gene ambiguous. Trimming took 7 bases from V and 0 from J, leaving 10 bases between them. Germline V CDR1 and CDR2: SNHLY, FYNNEI. There are 14 residues in the CDR3. CDR3 nucleotides: TGTGCCAGCATGACACCGATCTCTGGAAACACCATATATTTT. It yields the protein CASMTPISGNTIYF.

This chain links TRBV3-1 (or the pseudogene TRBV3-2) with TRBJ1-1; D is ambiguous. Trimming cost V 0 bases and J 0 bases, with 5 bases left between them. This CDR3 spans 14 amino acids. Germline V CDR1 and CDR2: LGHDT, YNNKEL (reference sequence). In DNA form, the CDR3 reads TGTGCCAGCAGCCAAGATCTAGTGAACACTGAAGCTTTCTTT. It codes for CASSQDLVNTEAFF.

DNA of the CDR3: TGTGCCAGCAGCCAATACAGGGTATCTGGAAACACCATATATTTT. This gives the protein CASSQYRVSGNTIYF. This chain joins TRBV3-1 (or the pseudogene TRBV3-2) and TRBJ1-3; maybe TRBD1 (6 bases). Germline V CDR1 and CDR2: LGHDT, YNNKEL (reference sequence). The CDR3 totals 15 residues. Trimming left V 2 bases short and J 1 base short, with 9 bases between.

This rearrangement joins TRBV7-6 to TRBJ1-4; D may be TRBD1 (6 bases). V was trimmed by 4 bases and J by 8 bases, leaving 14 bases between them. In germline, CDR1 is SGHVS, CDR2 FNYEAQ. This CDR3 comprises 14 residues. CDR3 bases: TGTGCCAGCAGCTCGGGCGGGGGGCAAGAAAAACTGTTTTTT. It yields the protein CASSSGGGQEKLFF. Full variable domain (remainder filled in from reference TRBV7-6 and TRBJ1-4): GAGVSQSPRYKVTKRGQDVALRCDPISGHVSLYWYRQALGQGPEFLTYFNYEAQQDKSGLPNDRFSAERPEGSISTLTIQRTEQRDSAMYRCASSSGGGQEKLFFGSGTQLSVL.

J is TRBJ1-1 and V is TRBV2, with a weak D call TRBD1 (6 bases). CDR3 size: 13 residues. V lost 8 bases to trimming and J lost 0 bases, with 10 bases between them. The V gene's germline CDR1 is SNHLY and CDR2 FYNNEI. This CDR3 reads CASVTGLNTEAFF. The CDR3 DNA is TGTGCCAGCGTTACAGGGCTGAACACTGAAGCTTTCTTT.

This sequence joins TRBV19 and TRBJ1-1; D gene uncertain. Germline V gives CDR1 LNHDA, CDR2 SQIVND (reference sequence). Trimming took 4 bases from V and 5 from J, leaving 8 bases between them. The CDR3 totals 12 residues. DNA for the CDR3: TGTGCCAGTAGTAACTCGCGAACTGAAGCTTTCTTT. Its protein is CASSNSRTEAFF.

V gene TRBV11-3 combines with J gene TRBJ2-5, with 7 nucleotides matching TRBD1. V gave up 5 bases and J gave up 5 bases; unmatched junction bases: 17. The CDR3 consists of 17 residues. Germline V gives CDR1 SGHNT, CDR2 YENEEA. CDR3 in amino acids: CASSPGALVRGTETQYF. The CDR3 DNA is TGTGCCAGCAGCCCAGGGGCCTTGGTCAGGGGGACGGAGACCCAGTACTTC.

The gene calls are TRBV29-1 and TRBJ2-2; TRBD1 matches 9 bases. V lost 6 bases and J lost 3; bases outside the gene matches: 5. The CDR3 sequence is 14 residues long. From germline, CDR1 is SQVTM and CDR2 ANQGSEA. CDR3 sequence: CSVRGQGYTGELFF. The CDR3 bases are TGCAGCGTGAGGGGACAGGGATACACCGGGGAGCTGTTTTTT.

The gene calls are TRBV10-3 and TRBJ2-5; D might be TRBD2 (5 bases). V was cut by 10 bases and J by 2 bases, with 14 bases left in between. Germline V CDR1 and CDR2: ENHRY, SYGVKD. There are 13 residues in the CDR3. In DNA form, the CDR3 reads TGTGCCACTTTAATCCCGGGACAAGAGACCCAGTACTTC. It codes for CATLIPGQETQYF.

The CDR3 DNA follows: TGTGCCAGCAGCTTTCTAGGACAGGGGGCGAAGACCCAGTACTTC. Translating it yields CASSFLGQGAKTQYF. The V and J genes are TRBV5-4 and TRBJ2-5, with 11 bases identical to TRBD1. This CDR3 comprises 15 residues. V trimming: 2 bases; J trimming: 6 bases; junction bases outside the gene matches: 6. Germline V gene lookup returns CDR1 SGHNT and CDR2 YYREEE (reference sequence). Based on the CDR3 plus reference TRBV5-4 and TRBJ2-5, the full variable domain is ETGVTQSPTHLIKTRGQQVTLRCSSQSGHNTVSWYQQALGQGPQFIFQYYREEENGRGNFPPRFSGLQFPNYSSELNVNALELDDSALYLCASSFLGQGAKTQYFGPGTRLLVL.

The genes are TRBV3-1 (or the pseudogene TRBV3-2) and TRBJ2-7; 11 bases line up with TRBD2. V dropped 0 bases and J dropped 0; count of bases not matched to a gene: 16. Germline values: CDR1 LGHDT, CDR2 YNNKEL (reference sequence). The CDR3 consists of 21 residues. Written as DNA, the CDR3 is TGTGCCAGCAGCCAAGAAGTCGTAGGGGGACTAGCGGTCAAAAGCTCCTACGAGCAGTACTTC. Protein: CASSQEVVGGLAVKSSYEQYF.

The chain joins TRBV7-8 to TRBJ1-5, with a possible D match to TRBD1 (5 bases). CDR3 length: 17 residues. Trimming shortened V by 0 bases and J by 3 bases, and 15 bases separated the two germline ends. Germline CDR1 and CDR2: SGHVS and FQNEAQ. The DNA for the CDR3 is TGTGCCAGCAGCTTAGCGCCCGTACAGGATTACAATCAGCCCCAGCATTTT. This translates into CASSLAPVQDYNQPQHF.

The chain recombines TRBV5-6 with TRBJ2-2, with 12 bases fitting TRBD2. Trimming cost V 4 bases and J 5 bases; bases outside gene matches: 3. This CDR3 spans 15 amino acids. Germline loops: CDR1 SGHDT, CDR2 YYEEEE. The CDR3 sequence: CASSVGLAGTGELFF. The CDR3 DNA is TGTGCCAGCAGCGTAGGACTAGCGGGGACCGGGGAGCTGTTTTTT.

The gene calls are TRBV5-1 and TRBJ1-6; maybe TRBD1 (6 bases). CDR1 and CDR2 (germline): SGHRS, YFSETQ. The CDR3 spans 16 residues. The ends were cut back, 4 bases at V and 0 bases at J, with 11 bases in the middle. The CDR3 DNA reads as TGCGCCAGCAGCCCAGGGGAAGGCTCCTATAATTCACCCCTCCACTTT. This sequence encodes CASSPGEGSYNSPLHF.

This clone was seen just once. The V call is TRBV5-1, the J call TRBJ2-7, with 8 bases identical to TRBD2. Trimming removed 1 base from V and 6 bases from J; junction bases left unmatched: 12. The germline CDR1 and CDR2 sequences are SGHRS and YFSETQ. The CDR3 is made up of 16 amino acids. The CDR3 spells CASSLSGAGGSGEQYF. The DNA of the CDR3 is TGCGCCAGCAGCTTGAGTGGCGCGGGGGGATCGGGCGAGCAGTACTTC.

The rearrangement uses TRBV3-1 (or the pseudogene TRBV3-2) and TRBJ1-6; the D gene is possibly TRBD1 (6 bases). CDR3 length: 15 amino acids. Germline CDR1 is LGHDT and CDR2 is YNNKEL (reference sequence). The V end was cut by 1 base, the J end by 10 bases, with 14 bases between. The CDR3 here is CASSQVLGGGSPLHF. CDR3 coding DNA: TGTGCCAGCAGCCAAGTACTTGGGGGCGGCTCACCCCTCCACTTT.